This TCR beta chain is drawn from a study of cytotoxic CD8 clonotypes in ibrutinib-treated CLL. This CDR3 has 19 amino acids. Per the germline V gene, CDR1 is MGHRA and CDR2 is YSYEKL. The V gene end was trimmed by 4 bases and the J gene end by 5 bases; junction bases not matched to a gene: 16. To note about this clone: The target antigen is unknown.

Study-wide results and limits: Public clonotypes occurred uncommonly; on treatment, they contracted or remained stable. Patients with sustained remission and those progressing were sampled at differing times. Baseline clonality was higher than in age-matched healthy donors and moved in step with circulating CD8+ T-cell counts.

Generated by immunoSEQ multiplex PCR, the TCRdb table keeps only in-frame clones and is missing some. The table includes under 300,000 clones, 70% to 80% detected once. This sequence originates from a human donor with chronic lymphocytic leukemia. This sample comprised PBMCs, obtained at disease progression, from a patient treated with ibrutinib. The chain employs TRBV4-1 and TRBJ2-2; 10 bases align to TRBD1. The CDR3 nucleotides are TGCGCCAGCAGCCTCCGCCCAGGGGGGGACAGGGGTCCAACCGGGGAGCTGTTTTTT. It yields the protein CASSLRPGGDRGPTGELFF.